A selection of T cell receptor beta chains follows, all from one sample in a study of T cell repertoires in ileal Crohn's disease. Profiled with immunoSEQ multiplex PCR; TCRdb holds only in-frame clones, not every one. The sample holds around 33,000 clones, roughly 75% seen once. Input material: ileal tissue. These receptors originate from an adult with Crohn's disease. The CDR3 runs from the conserved cysteine through the conserved F or W. Fields, in order: V gene, J gene, CDR3 protein.

TRBV6-1	TRBJ2-1	CASSEIPAGRKDGEQFF
TRBV2	TRBJ2-5	CASSEENSRTQYF
TRBV5-1	TRBJ1-2	CASSFGQGAVGYTF
TRBV7-8	TRBJ1-3	CASSSVDSFGTIYF
TRBV19	TRBJ2-2	CASSISSQGGELFF
TRBV7-2	TRBJ2-7	CASSGLAGGFLSYEQYF
TRBV18	TRBJ2-3	CASSPPGTVGHGTQYF
TRBV11-3	TRBJ1-2	CASSWPGQGEFGYTF
TRBV10-3	TRBJ1-1	CAISERFEIVAFF
TRBV7-9	TRBJ2-3	CASSPAGGADTQYF
TRBV6-5	TRBJ1-6	CASSYAGEGWSPLHF
TRBV20-1	TRBJ1-1	CSAGSGAFF
TRBV30	TRBJ2-7	CAWSVLSYEQYF
TRBV9	TRBJ2-1	CASSEGLAASYNEQFF
TRBV25-1	TRBJ2-7	CASSARADYEQYF
TRBV11-2	TRBJ2-6	CASADRRGPGANVLTF
TRBV15	-	CATSRDVVNEQYF
TRBV4-3	TRBJ1-5	CASSQDRGFNQPQHF
TRBV27	TRBJ2-3	CASRRQGAGDTQYF
TRBV27	TRBJ1-2	CASSFTGGLGYTF
TRBV5-4	-	CASSVGGGGGREQYF
TRBV4-1	TRBJ1-1	CASSHVFQGENTEAFF
TRBV7-2	TRBJ2-3	CASSQAGVTDTQYF
TRBV29-1	TRBJ2-7	CSVLGLAGATEQYF
TRBV19	TRBJ1-3	CASSTRQDFSGNTIYF
TRBV10-3	TRBJ2-7	CAISERGTGGYEQYF
TRBV5-4	TRBJ2-3	CASSLRRTSTDTQYF
TRBV7-2	TRBJ1-2	CASSRGQGVGGYTF
TRBV7-9	TRBJ2-2	CASSAGTRGTGELFF
TRBV6-5	TRBJ2-7	CASKRLTGVGLEQYF
TRBV7-2	TRBJ2-5	CASSLTSGPPGETQYF
TRBV7-6	TRBJ2-7	CASSLEGQYEQYF
TRBV18	TRBJ1-2	CASSPQGYYGYTF
TRBV19	TRBJ2-3	CASSMGRSTDTQYF
TRBV9	TRBJ2-7	CASSAHMSGRFLEQYF
TRBV7-9	TRBJ1-5	CASSFGREAQPQHF
TRBV5-6	TRBJ1-2	CASSFWGQGTNYGYAF
TRBV7-9	TRBJ1-4	CASSLLESGTANEKLFF
TRBV2	TRBJ2-1	CASSNSGRTGNEQFF
TRBV30	TRBJ1-5	CAWSVLAVRQPQHF
TRBV28	TRBJ1-5	CASSSRGRQPQHF
TRBV5-1	TRBJ1-2	CASSRDRGQGGYTF
TRBV7-2	TRBJ2-7	CASSSSGGQGYEQYF
TRBV13	TRBJ2-3	CASSSDGGPTDTQYF
TRBV5-1	TRBJ1-1	CASSEQGLTEAFF
TRBV5-5	TRBJ2-4	CASRRQGQGQNIQYF
TRBV30	TRBJ2-5	CAWSADRLAETQYF
TRBV9	TRBJ2-1	CASSEAGRGNEQFF
TRBV5-6	TRBJ2-3	CASRARSTDTQYF
TRBV5-1	TRBJ1-2	CASSLVGGVYGYTF
TRBV7-6	TRBJ2-1	CASSPTAGVDNEQFF
TRBV27	TRBJ2-1	CASSFGLAVNNEQFF
TRBV5-4	TRBJ1-1	CASSLDSSWYTEAFF
TRBV10-3	TRBJ2-3	CAISEGLAGATDTQYF
TRBV5-1	TRBJ2-3	CASSVGTALSTDTQYF